This T cell receptor beta chain was sequenced in a study of T-cell memory formation after mild COVID-19. On the study more broadly: TCR clusters largely stayed donor specific.

This CDR3 has 16 residues. From germline, CDR1 is KGHDR and CDR2 SFDVKD. V gave up 4 bases and J gave up 1 base, with 10 bases separating them. A single record per CDR3 protein comes from TCRdb applying MiXCR to the 5' RACE reads. The profile covers about 400,000 distinct CDR3 sequences, with approximately 24% appearing a single time and roughly 8.9% taken by the ten largest. The clonotype comes from an adult woman who had mild COVID-19 (a few samples of this study predate the infection). Cell type and time point are not known. The sequenced sample consisted of PBMCs or a T cell subset sorted from them (not recorded which). The chain joins TRBV24-1 to TRBJ2-6, with D hard to call. In DNA form, the CDR3 reads TGTGCCACCAGTGACACCATGGATTCTGGGGCCAACGTCCTGACTTTC. Protein product: CATSDTMDSGANVLTF.